These T cell receptor beta chains were read from a single sample in a study of blood T cell repertoires in COVID-19. Using immunoSEQ multiplex PCR, the repertoire was profiled, and TCRdb retains in-frame clones only, with some absent. Here the sample spans about 380,000 clones, 70% to 85% being singletons. The sequenced sample was peripheral blood. All receptors come from a human donor with acute or convalescent COVID-19. The donor label of this sample is uncertain. The CDR3 runs from the conserved cysteine through the conserved F or W. The D gene is left open where the match is weak. Clone size is given for some rows only: seen once, a few or many times, or a class if the clone is expanded.

D: TRBD2; V: TRBV19; size: NA; length: 16; J: TRBJ2-1; CDR3: CASSSLAGPSYNEQFF; DNA: TGTGCCAGTAGTAGTCTAGCGGGACCCTCCTACAATGAGCAGTTCTTC
D: TRBD2; V: TRBV3-1/TRBV3-2; size: NA; length: 14; J: TRBJ2-3; CDR3: CASSLAGGTDTQYF; DNA: TGTGCCAGCAGCCTAGCGGGGGGGACAGATACGCAGTATTTT
D: TRBD1; V: TRBV24-1; size: NA; length: 23; J: TRBJ1-2; CDR3: CATSDLRAWGQGKSPEANYGYTF; DNA: TGTGCCACCAGTGATTTGAGGGCTTGGGGACAGGGTAAAAGTCCTGAAGCTAACTATGGCTACACCTTC
D: NA; V: TRBV6-5; size: NA; length: 15; J: TRBJ2-7; CDR3: CASRLWTVSSYEQYF; DNA: TGTGCCAGCAGGCTCTGGACAGTTTCCTCCTACGAGCAGTACTTC
D: NA; V: TRBV6-1; size: NA; length: 14; J: TRBJ2-1; CDR3: CASSERIGADEQFF; DNA: TGTGCCAGCAGTGAAAGGATCGGAGCCGATGAGCAGTTCTTC
D: NA; V: TRBV7-9; size: few; length: 16; J: TRBJ1-1; CDR3: CASSLAAAATGAEAFF; DNA: TGTGCCAGCAGCTTGGCGGCGGCAGCCACGGGGGCTGAAGCTTTCTTT
D: TRBD2; V: TRBV3-1/TRBV3-2; size: NA; length: 15; J: TRBJ2-7; CDR3: CASSQPGLAGPEQYF; DNA: TGTGCCAGCAGCCAACCGGGACTAGCGGGACCCGAGCAGTACTTC
D: NA; V: TRBV7-6; size: NA; length: 15; J: TRBJ1-5; CDR3: CASSLGGLSNQPQHF; DNA: TGTGCCAGCAGCTTAGGAGGTCTTAGCAATCAGCCCCAGCATTTT
D: NA; V: TRBV18; size: many; length: 15; J: TRBJ2-2; CDR3: CASSTLASNTGELFF; DNA: TGTGCCAGCTCTACGCTAGCGTCGAACACCGGGGAGCTGTTTTTT
D: NA; V: TRBV19; size: NA; length: 15; J: TRBJ1-5; CDR3: CASSIAGGSNQPQHF; DNA: TGTGCCAGTAGTATAGCCGGGGGTAGCAATCAGCCCCAGCATTTT
D: NA; V: TRBV6-1; size: NA; length: 16; J: TRBJ1-5; CDR3: CASSDSPLGDAQPQHF; DNA: TGTGCCAGCAGTGATTCCCCGCTAGGGGATGCTCAGCCCCAGCATTTT
D: NA; V: TRBV12-3/TRBV12-4; size: NA; length: 13; J: TRBJ1-3; CDR3: CASKSTGRHTIYF; DNA: TGTGCCAGCAAGTCTACAGGGCGGCACACCATATATTTT
D: TRBD2; V: TRBV4-2; size: NA; length: 16; J: TRBJ2-1; CDR3: CASSPTSGRAQNEQFF; DNA: TGTGCCAGCAGCCCGACTAGCGGGAGGGCTCAGAATGAGCAGTTCTTC
D: TRBD2; V: TRBV5-4; size: NA; length: 16; J: TRBJ2-1; CDR3: CASSLGSGRAGNEQFF; DNA: TGTGCCAGCAGCTTGGGTAGCGGGAGGGCCGGCAATGAGCAGTTCTTC
D: NA; V: TRBV15; size: NA; length: 14; J: TRBJ1-5; CDR3: CATSREGRAQPQHF; DNA: TGTGCCACCAGCAGAGAAGGCAGAGCGCAGCCCCAGCATTTT
D: NA; V: TRBV5-4; size: NA; length: 15; J: TRBJ2-2; CDR3: CASRAVFGGPGELFF; DNA: TGTGCCAGCAGGGCCGTGTTCGGGGGTCCCGGGGAGCTGTTTTTT
D: NA; V: TRBV27; size: NA; length: 15; J: TRBJ1-2; CDR3: CASSLMPIQDYGYTF; DNA: TGTGCCAGCAGTTTGATGCCTATTCAAGACTATGGCTACACCTTC
D: NA; V: TRBV28; size: NA; length: 16; J: TRBJ1-6; CDR3: CASIPSGVSYNSPLHF; DNA: TGTGCCAGCATACCTAGCGGAGTCTCCTATAATTCACCCCTCCACTTT
D: NA; V: TRBV6-5; size: few; length: 15; J: TRBJ1-3; CDR3: CASTFRRSSGNTIYF; DNA: TGTGCCAGCACCTTTCGACGGAGCTCTGGAAACACCATATATTTT
D: TRBD1; V: TRBV6-5; size: NA; length: 15; J: TRBJ2-7; CDR3: CASSIIGQGTREQYF; DNA: TGTGCCAGCAGCATTATCGGACAGGGTACTCGCGAGCAGTACTTC